The 14 T cell receptor beta chains below come from one sample, sequenced in a study of OX40 agonist ivuxolimab in advanced cancers. Clones were read by immunoSEQ multiplex PCR, and TCRdb kept only the in-frame ones, dropping some. Of more than 60,000 clones listed, about 86% were seen once; the top ten hold 1.2%. This specimen consisted of CD4+ or CD8+ T cells sorted from blood, obtained in a trial of the OX40 agonist ivuxolimab. These receptors came from an adult with an advanced solid tumor such as melanoma, head and neck, liver or kidney cancer.

The table lists this clone with a few counts. This sequence joins TRBV21-1 and TRBJ1-4. TRBV21-1 is recorded as a pseudogene. The CDR3 sequence is 16 residues long. CDR3 region: CASSKGAAAENEKLFF. Written as DNA, the CDR3 is TGTGCCAGCAGCAAGGGAGCGGCAGCGGAAAATGAAAAACTGTTTTTT.

This chain uses TRBV27 with TRBJ1-6; D uncertain. The CDR3 is made up of 15 amino acids. The germline V and J ends were trimmed by 7 bases and 10 bases, with 20 bases remaining between them. Germline V gene lookup returns CDR1 MNHEY and CDR2 SMNVEV (reference sequence). The CDR3 region has the DNA TGTGCCAGCAACTTTTGGCCGGAGACGGGATCACCCCTCCACTTT. This codes for CASNFWPETGSPLHF.

The count of this clone is one. The chain's CDR3 is CASSDWSGPNSNQPQHF. For the CDR3, the DNA is TGTGCCAGCAGTGATTGGTCCGGACCTAATAGCAATCAGCCCCAGCATTTT. This chain links TRBV2 with TRBJ1-5; D unclear. CDR1 and CDR2 from the germline V gene are SNHLY and FYNNEI. The CDR3 runs 17 residues. V lost 3 bases to trimming and J lost 0 bases, with 15 bases between them. Full variable domain (remainder filled in from reference TRBV2 and TRBJ1-5): EPEVTQTPSHQVTQMGQEVILRCVPISNHLYFYWYRQILGQKVEFLVSFYNNEISEKSEIFDDQFSVERPDGSNFTLKIRSTKLEDSAMYFCASSDWSGPNSNQPQHFGDGTRLSIL.

The chain joins TRBV5-4 to TRBJ1-2; 9 bases map to TRBD1. CDR1 and CDR2 (germline): SGHNT, YYREEE (reference sequence). The CDR3 sequence is 16 residues long. J gave up 4 bases and V 5 bases, and 12 bases lay outside the gene matches. Written as DNA, the CDR3 is TGTGCCAGCAGGGAGCCCTCGGGACAGGGTATCTATGGCTACACCTTC. It codes for CASREPSGQGIYGYTF.

This sequence joins TRBV18 and TRBJ1-1; D not certain. Trimming removed 0 bases from V and 7 bases from J, with 15 bases in between. This CDR3 spans 15 amino acids. Germline V gene sequence: CDR1 KGHSH, CDR2 LQKENI. The CDR3 region is CASSPPGTSSNEAFF. CDR3 bases: TGTGCCAGCTCACCACCGGGTACCTCGAGTAATGAAGCTTTCTTT.

V usage is TRBV5-4 and J usage is TRBJ2-1; 12 nucleotides match TRBD2. This CDR3 region has 17 residues. V shed 1 base and J 7 bases; nucleotides not matched to a gene: 9. CDR1 and CDR2 from the germline V gene are SGHNT and YYREEE (reference sequence). The CDR3 DNA reads as TGTGCCAGCAGCTTGCGGCTAGCGGGGGGGCAGTATAATGAGCAGTTCTTC. It encodes CASSLRLAGGQYNEQFF.

The V and J genes are TRBV4-1 and TRBJ2-2; TRBD1 matches at 8 bases. This CDR3 comprises 19 residues. Germline CDR1 is MGHRA and CDR2 is YSYEKL. Trimming cost V 2 bases and J 1 base; bases outside gene matches: 12. The CDR3 loop is CASSQITNQGAGNTGELFF. In DNA, the CDR3 is TGCGCCAGCAGCCAAATCACAAATCAGGGGGCGGGGAACACCGGGGAGCTGTTTTTT.

V gene TRBV6-5 combines with J gene TRBJ1-2; TRBD1 matches at 7 bases. Per germline, CDR1 MNHEY and CDR2 SVGAGI. CDR3 length: 15 amino acids. The V gene end was trimmed by 8 bases and the J gene end by 0 bases; junction bases not matched to a gene: 9. The DNA of the CDR3 is TGTGCCAGCTGTATCAGGGGGAAGACTAACTATGGCTACACCTTC. Translating it yields CASCIRGKTNYGYTF.

The chain is built from TRBV5-8 and TRBJ2-3, with a weak D call TRBD1 (5 bases). The V and J ends lost 6 bases and 0 bases respectively, with 17 bases between them. Germline values: CDR1 SGHTS, CDR2 YDEGEE. The CDR3 spans 16 residues. The CDR3 is CASTKSWGGSTDTQYF. Here the CDR3 DNA reads TGTGCCAGCACCAAATCCTGGGGCGGAAGCACAGATACGCAGTATTTT.

This chain joins TRBV7-2 and TRBJ2-7; D gene ambiguous. CDR1 and CDR2 from the germline V gene are SGHTA and FQGNSA. Trimming took 5 bases from V and 0 from J, leaving 17 bases between them. This CDR3 has 16 residues. CDR3 amino acids: CASSPSVVRSSYEQYF. CDR3 sequence (DNA): TGTGCCAGCAGCCCGAGTGTCGTCAGAAGCTCCTACGAGCAGTACTTC.

The V gene is TRBV29-1, the J gene TRBJ1-1; D call uncertain. Germline V gene lookup returns CDR1 SQVTM and CDR2 ANQGSEA. V was pared by 7 bases and J by 6 bases, with 9 bases between. The CDR3 has 10 amino acids. The CDR3 loop reads CSARDSEAFF. The CDR3 DNA sequence: TGCAGCGCCCGAGACTCTGAAGCTTTCTTT.

This clone turned up a few times. One end of the junction fails to match germline, which may point to a read error. The chain links TRBV5-6 to TRBJ1-2; the D is unclear. The CDR3 sequence is 11 residues long. From germline, CDR1 is SGHDT and CDR2 YYEEEE. CDR3 DNA: TGTGCCAGCAGCTTGATGGGATCAGCCTCCTTC. This encodes CASSLMGSASF. Full variable domain (outside the CDR3, taken from reference TRBV5-6 and TRBJ1-2): DAGVTQSPTHLIKTRGQQVTLRCSPKSGHDTVSWYQQALGQGPQFIFQYYEEEERQRGNFPDRFSGHQFPNYSSELNVNALLLGDSALYLCASSLMGSASFGSGTRLTVV.

The chain joins TRBV7-9 to TRBJ2-3, with D perhaps TRBD2 (7 bases). The CDR3 loop spans 15 amino acids. V dropped 0 bases and J dropped 4 bases, with 11 bases sitting between them. Germline CDR1 is SEHNR and CDR2 is FQNEAQ (reference sequence). This chain's CDR3 is CASSLAGGPPDTQYF. As DNA, the CDR3 is TGTGCCAGCAGCTTAGCGGGGGGGCCCCCAGATACGCAGTATTTT.

This clone was recorded only once. J is TRBJ2-5 and V is TRBV5-5; 10 positions agree with TRBD2. Germline lookup yields CDR1 SGHKS and CDR2 YYEKEE (reference sequence). The V segment lost 0 bases and the J segment 5 bases; nucleotides outside the gene matches: 7. The CDR3 is 16 amino acids. In DNA form, the CDR3 reads TGTGCCAGCAGCTTGGGAGGAGCGGGGGGGCAGGAGACCCAGTACTTC. Protein: CASSLGGAGGQETQYF.